The 18 T cell receptor beta chains below come from one sample, sequenced in a study of early T cells in non-severe SARS-CoV-2 infection. TCRdb passed the 5' RACE reads through MiXCR, listing each CDR3 protein once. The data hold 30,000 to 40,000 distinct CDR3 sequences, with around 4.6% observed a single time. Sequencing input: whole blood. The receptors were gathered from an adult who was a healthcare worker with PCR-confirmed SARS-CoV-2 infection or an uninfected control (not recorded which).

This clonotype was observed at least ten times. V and J are TRBV10-3 and TRBJ2-7; 10 nucleotides line up with TRBD1. The CDR3 length is 14 residues. The junction had 9 bases not matched to a gene; V was cut back by 8 bases and J by 5 bases. The germline CDR1 and CDR2 sequences are ENHRY and SYGVKD. The CDR3: CAIRRGTGADEQYF. The CDR3 DNA reads as TGTGCCATCCGCCGGGGGACAGGGGCTGACGAGCAGTACTTC.

This clonotype was seen ten or more times. J is TRBJ1-6 and V is TRBV12-3 or TRBV12-4; the D gene is possibly TRBD1 (6 bases). The CDR3 runs to 13 residues. V lost 8 bases and J 8 bases, leaving 13 bases between the germline ends. CDR3 nucleotide sequence: TGTGCCAGCTCCTCCAACAGGGATTCACCCCTCCACTTT. Residues: CASSSNRDSPLHF.

This clonotype has only a few counts. V is TRBV11-2 and J is TRBJ2-1, with TRBD1 as a possible D gene (6 bases). The CDR3 spans 15 residues. From germline, CDR1 is SGHAT and CDR2 FQNNGV. V lost 4 bases and J lost 6, with 16 bases in between. CDR3 amino acids: CASSSGPGQFNEQFF. The CDR3 nucleotides read TGTGCCAGCAGCTCCGGACCCGGACAGTTCAATGAGCAGTTCTTC.

This clonotype was seen ten or more times. The rearrangement links TRBV4-3 to TRBJ1-2; 7 bases line up with TRBD1. V was pared by 0 bases and J by 5 bases, with 9 bases of the junction left unmatched. The CDR3 is made up of 16 amino acids. Germline V gene sequence: CDR1 LGHNA, CDR2 YSLEER. CDR3 amino acids: CASSQEAGGSFYGYTF. As DNA, the CDR3 is TGCGCCAGCAGCCAAGAGGCAGGGGGTAGTTTTTATGGCTACACCTTC.

This clonotype was picked up many times. J is TRBJ2-2 and V is TRBV7-9; TRBD1 agrees at 7 bases. V was clipped by 5 bases and J by 6 bases; unmatched bases: 6. The CDR3 extends over 14 amino acids. CDR1 SEHNR and CDR2 FQNEAQ come from the germline V gene (reference sequence). CDR3 coding DNA: TGTGCCAGCAGCCTAGACACAGGGGCCGGGGAGCTGTTTTTT. This sequence encodes CASSLDTGAGELFF.

This clonotype was picked up a small number of times. The V call is TRBV5-1, the J call TRBJ2-3, with a weak D call TRBD1 (6 bases). Germline V gene lookup returns CDR1 SGHRS and CDR2 YFSETQ. V dropped 0 bases and J dropped 1 base, with 12 bases sitting between them. The CDR3 spans 16 residues. Written as DNA, the CDR3 is TGCGCCAGCAGCTTGGAGGGGGACGTACGCACAGATACGCAGTATTTT. The encoded protein is CASSLEGDVRTDTQYF.

In this sample, this clonotype turned up many times. This chain uses TRBV7-3 with TRBJ1-6; D might be TRBD1 (5 bases). The V gene lost 2 bases and the J gene lost 7 bases, with 12 bases spanning the gap. Germline values: CDR1 SGHTA, CDR2 FQGTGA. The CDR3 consists of 15 residues. CDR3 protein: CASSLEGAPNSPLHF. In nucleotides, the CDR3 is TGTGCCAGCAGCTTAGAAGGGGCTCCGAATTCACCCCTCCACTTT.

This clonotype was recorded a few times. The chain has TRBV12-3 or TRBV12-4 and TRBJ2-5; the D is unclear. The CDR3 sequence is 11 residues long. The V gene lost 3 bases and the J gene lost 5 bases, with 4 bases spanning the gap. The CDR3 coding sequence is TGTGCCAGCAGTTTGACCGAGACCCAGTACTTC. Protein: CASSLTETQYF.

This clonotype has at least ten counts. The chain carries TRBV7-9 and TRBJ2-7; no definite D call. The CDR3 length is 13 residues. CDR1 and CDR2 from the germline V gene are SEHNR and FQNEAQ (reference sequence). The V end lost 6 bases, the J end lost 0 bases, and 9 bases lay between the germline ends. CDR3 region: CASRSENSYEQYF. The CDR3 coding sequence is TGTGCCAGCAGGTCCGAAAACTCCTACGAGCAGTACTTC.

V is TRBV18 and J is TRBJ2-3, with D maybe TRBD2 (6 bases). Trimming removed 6 bases from V and 5 bases from J, with 18 bases in between. The CDR3 is made up of 15 amino acids. The V gene's germline CDR1 is KGHSH and CDR2 LQKENI. CDR3 DNA sequence: TGTGCCAGCTCCCCCCGGGCCGTGGGGGGAGATACGCAGTATTTT. Amino acids: CASSPRAVGGDTQYF.

This clonotype has just a few counts. This chain uses TRBV7-6 with TRBJ2-3; 16 nucleotides align to TRBD2. This CDR3 is 16 amino acids long. The V and J ends lost 4 bases and 6 bases, in that order; junction bases with no gene match: 4. Germline V gives CDR1 SGHVS, CDR2 FNYEAQ. CDR3 bases: TGTGCCAGCAGCTCGGGACTAGCGGGGGGGTCTGATACGCAGTATTTT. This sequence encodes CASSSGLAGGSDTQYF.

This clonotype was seen a few times. This chain uses TRBV10-3 with TRBJ2-1; 13 bases agree with TRBD2. Germline CDR1 and CDR2: ENHRY and SYGVKD. The CDR3 loop spans 17 amino acids. The V gene end was trimmed by 2 bases and the J gene end by 5 bases; junction bases not matched to a gene: 6. CDR3 coding DNA: TGTGCCATCAGTGAGGCCCTGACTAGCGGGGGGCACAATGAGCAGTTCTTC. Residues: CAISEALTSGGHNEQFF.

Ten or more counts support this clonotype. V gene TRBV5-5 combines with J gene TRBJ2-1; the match to TRBD2 covers 12 bases. V dropped 0 bases and J dropped 1; count of bases not matched to a gene: 8. This CDR3 has 19 amino acids. Germline V gene lookup returns CDR1 SGHKS and CDR2 YYEKEE (reference sequence). CDR3 sequence (DNA): TGTGCCAGCAGCTTGGAGGGACTAGCGGGCGTCAATTCCTACAATGAGCAGTTCTTC. The encoded protein is CASSLEGLAGVNSYNEQFF.

The table lists this clonotype with many counts. The chain has TRBV12-3 or TRBV12-4 and TRBJ2-1; a possible D gene is TRBD1 (6 bases). The CDR3 is 14 residues long. Trimming shortened V by 5 bases and J by 1 base, and 9 bases separated the two germline ends. The CDR3 is CASSHRVSYNEQFF. As DNA, the CDR3 is TGTGCCAGCAGTCACAGGGTTTCCTACAATGAGCAGTTCTTC.

This clonotype was detected many times. The V gene is TRBV15, the J gene TRBJ1-2; TRBD1 might be the D (5 bases). V gave up 1 base and J gave up 6 bases, with 9 bases separating them. Germline V CDR1 and CDR2: LNHNV, YYDKDF (reference sequence). This CDR3 is built from 13 residues. CDR3 sequence (DNA): TGTGCCACCAGCAGAGGCAGGGAAGATGGCTACACCTTC. Its translation is CATSRGREDGYTF.

This clonotype was detected only a few times. V usage is TRBV6-5 and J usage is TRBJ1-2, with TRBD1 matching 11 bases. Germline loops: CDR1 MNHEY, CDR2 SVGAGI. V dropped 2 bases and J dropped 7; count of bases not matched to a gene: 6. This CDR3 has 15 amino acids. CDR3 sequence (DNA): TGTGCCAGCAGTTACGACGGGACAGGGGGATTTGGCTACACCTTC. Residues: CASSYDGTGGFGYTF.

V is TRBV7-3 and J is TRBJ1-1; possible D gene TRBD1, 5 bases. CDR1 SGHTA and CDR2 FQGTGA come from the germline V gene. CDR3 length: 19 residues. Trimming took 1 base from V and 4 from J, leaving 25 bases between them. Here the CDR3 DNA reads TGTGCCAGCAGCTTAAGGACGGGACTCCCGGGGGTGGTGAGCACTGAAGCTTTCTTT. Translating gives CASSLRTGLPGVVSTEAFF.

The chain carries TRBV12-3 or TRBV12-4 and TRBJ1-4; 10 bases are shared with TRBD1. With 6 bases clipped from V and 8 bases from J, the junction kept 9 bases outside the gene matches. The CDR3 totals 15 residues. CDR3 sequence: CASSLGTGDVEKLFF. For the CDR3, the DNA is TGTGCCAGCAGCCTAGGGACAGGGGACGTGGAAAAACTGTTTTTT.